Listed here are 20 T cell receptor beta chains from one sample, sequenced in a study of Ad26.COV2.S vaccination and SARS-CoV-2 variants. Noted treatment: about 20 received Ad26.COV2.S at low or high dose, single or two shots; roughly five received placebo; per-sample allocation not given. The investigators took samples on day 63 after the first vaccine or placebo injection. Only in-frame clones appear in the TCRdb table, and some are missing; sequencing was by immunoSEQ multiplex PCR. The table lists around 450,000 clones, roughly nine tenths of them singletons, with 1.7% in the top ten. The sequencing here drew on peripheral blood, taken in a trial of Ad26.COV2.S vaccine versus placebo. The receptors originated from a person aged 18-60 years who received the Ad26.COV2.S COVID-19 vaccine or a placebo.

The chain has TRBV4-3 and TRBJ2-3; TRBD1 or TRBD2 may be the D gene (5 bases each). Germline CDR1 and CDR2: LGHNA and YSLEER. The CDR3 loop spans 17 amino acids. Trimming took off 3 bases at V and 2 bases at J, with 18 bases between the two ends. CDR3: CASSQGVGKSTTDTQYF. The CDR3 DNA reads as TGCGCCAGCAGCCAGGGGGTGGGGAAGAGTACCACAGATACGCAGTATTTT.

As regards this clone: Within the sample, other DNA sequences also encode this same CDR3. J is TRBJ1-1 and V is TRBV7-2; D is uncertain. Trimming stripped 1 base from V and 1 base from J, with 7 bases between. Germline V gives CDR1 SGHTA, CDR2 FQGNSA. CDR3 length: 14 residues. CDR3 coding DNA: TGTGCCAGCAGCTTAGTATCATCGAACACTGAAGCTTTCTTT. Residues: CASSLVSSNTEAFF.

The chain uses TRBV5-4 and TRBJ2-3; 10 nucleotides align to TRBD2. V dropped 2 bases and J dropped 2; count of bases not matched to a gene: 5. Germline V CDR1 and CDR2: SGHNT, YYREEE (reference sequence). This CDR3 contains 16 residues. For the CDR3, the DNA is TGTGCCAGCAGCTTACGAAGCGGGGGGGACACAGATACGCAGTATTTT. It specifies CASSLRSGGDTDTQYF.

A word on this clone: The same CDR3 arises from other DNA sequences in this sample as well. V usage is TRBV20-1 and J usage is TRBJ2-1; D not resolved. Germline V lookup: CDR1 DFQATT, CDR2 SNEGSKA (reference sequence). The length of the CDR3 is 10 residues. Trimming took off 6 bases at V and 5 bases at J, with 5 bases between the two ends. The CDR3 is CSARDNEQFF. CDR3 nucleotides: TGCAGTGCCCGGGACAATGAGCAGTTCTTC.

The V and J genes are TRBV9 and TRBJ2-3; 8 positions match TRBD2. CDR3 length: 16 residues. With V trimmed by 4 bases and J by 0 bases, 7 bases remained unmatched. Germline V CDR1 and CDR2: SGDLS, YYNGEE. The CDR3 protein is CASSPTRGASTDTQYF. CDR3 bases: TGTGCCAGCAGCCCGACGCGGGGGGCAAGCACAGATACGCAGTATTTT.

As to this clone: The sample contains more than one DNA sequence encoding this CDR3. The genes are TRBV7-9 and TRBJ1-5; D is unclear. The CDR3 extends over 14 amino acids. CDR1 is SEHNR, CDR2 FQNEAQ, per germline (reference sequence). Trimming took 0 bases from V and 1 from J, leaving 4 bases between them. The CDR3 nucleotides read TGTGCCAGCAGCTTAGCAGGGAGCAATCAGCCCCAGCATTTT. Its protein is CASSLAGSNQPQHF.

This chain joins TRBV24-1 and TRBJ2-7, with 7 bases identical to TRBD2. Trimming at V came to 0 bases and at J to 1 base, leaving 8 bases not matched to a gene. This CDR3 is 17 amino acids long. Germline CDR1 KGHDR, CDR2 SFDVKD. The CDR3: CATSDLWLAVPSYEQYF. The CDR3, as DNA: TGTGCCACCAGTGATTTGTGGCTAGCGGTACCGTCCTACGAGCAGTACTTC.

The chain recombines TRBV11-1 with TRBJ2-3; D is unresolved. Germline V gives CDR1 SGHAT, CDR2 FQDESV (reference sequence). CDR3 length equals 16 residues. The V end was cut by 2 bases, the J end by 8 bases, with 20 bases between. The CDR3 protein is CASSLSTSPLSVTQYF. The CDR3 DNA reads TGTGCCAGCAGCTTAAGTACAAGTCCGTTATCAGTTACGCAGTATTTT.

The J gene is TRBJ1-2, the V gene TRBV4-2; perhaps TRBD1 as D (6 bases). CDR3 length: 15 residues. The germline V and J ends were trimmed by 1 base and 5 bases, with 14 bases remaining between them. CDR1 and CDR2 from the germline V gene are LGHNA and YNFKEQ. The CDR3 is CASSQAEGTQYGYTF. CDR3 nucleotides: TGTGCCAGCAGCCAAGCCGAAGGGACACAGTATGGCTACACCTTC.

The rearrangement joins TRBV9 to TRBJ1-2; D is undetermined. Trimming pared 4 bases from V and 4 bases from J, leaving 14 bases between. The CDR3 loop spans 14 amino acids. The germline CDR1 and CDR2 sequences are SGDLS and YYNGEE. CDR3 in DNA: TGTGCCAGCAGCCCTCCTTGGGCCCCCTATGGCTACACCTTC. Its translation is CASSPPWAPYGYTF.

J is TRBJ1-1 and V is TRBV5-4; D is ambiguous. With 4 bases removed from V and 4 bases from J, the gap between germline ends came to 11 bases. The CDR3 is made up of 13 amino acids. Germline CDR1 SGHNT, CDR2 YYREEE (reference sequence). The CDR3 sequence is CASSPDLFTEAFF. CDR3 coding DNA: TGTGCCAGCAGCCCGGACCTTTTCACTGAAGCTTTCTTT.

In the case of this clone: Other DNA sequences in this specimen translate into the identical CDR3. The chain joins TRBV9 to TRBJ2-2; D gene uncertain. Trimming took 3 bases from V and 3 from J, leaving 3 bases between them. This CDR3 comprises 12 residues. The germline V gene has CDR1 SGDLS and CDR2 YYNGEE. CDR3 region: CASSAHTGELFF. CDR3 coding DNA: TGTGCCAGCAGCGCGCACACCGGGGAGCTGTTTTTT.

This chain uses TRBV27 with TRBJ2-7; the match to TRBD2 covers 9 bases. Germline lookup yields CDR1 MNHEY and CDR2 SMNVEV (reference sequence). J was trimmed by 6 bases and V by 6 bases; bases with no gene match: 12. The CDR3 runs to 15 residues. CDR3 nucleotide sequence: TGTGCCAGCAGGCACTCAACACTAGCGGGTGCCGAGCAGTACTTC. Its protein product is CASRHSTLAGAEQYF.

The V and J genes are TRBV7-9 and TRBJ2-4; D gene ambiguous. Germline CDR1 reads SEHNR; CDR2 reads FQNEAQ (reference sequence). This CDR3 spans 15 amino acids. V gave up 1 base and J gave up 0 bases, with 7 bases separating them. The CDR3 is CASSLVGPAKNIQYF. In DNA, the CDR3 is TGTGCCAGCAGCTTAGTAGGACCAGCCAAAAACATTCAGTACTTC.

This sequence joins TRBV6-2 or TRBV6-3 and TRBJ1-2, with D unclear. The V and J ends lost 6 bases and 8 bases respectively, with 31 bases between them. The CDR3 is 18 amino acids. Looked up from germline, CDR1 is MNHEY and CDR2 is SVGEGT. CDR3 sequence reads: CASSRPVAVTTKTRGYTF. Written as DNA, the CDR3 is TGTGCCAGCAGCCGTCCTGTGGCAGTAACAACCAAGACACGCGGCTACACCTTC.

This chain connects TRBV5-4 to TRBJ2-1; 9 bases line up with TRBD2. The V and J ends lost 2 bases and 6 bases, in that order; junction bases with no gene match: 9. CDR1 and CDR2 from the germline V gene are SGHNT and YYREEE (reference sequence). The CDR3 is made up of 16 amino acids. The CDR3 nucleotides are TGTGCCAGCAGCTTCAAAGGCGGGGGGGCCAGCAATGAGCAGTTCTTC. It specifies CASSFKGGGASNEQFF.

The CDR3 spells CASSQKSGSIVGQPLHF. CDR3 bases: TGTGCCAGCAGCCAAAAATCAGGGTCTATAGTGGGTCAACCCCTCCACTTT. The chain carries TRBV3-1 (or the pseudogene TRBV3-2) and TRBJ1-6; TRBD1 is a possible D gene (5 bases). The germline V gene has CDR1 LGHDT and CDR2 YNNKEL (reference sequence). Deletions cut 2 bases from V and 12 bases from J, with 23 bases between. CDR3 size: 17 residues.

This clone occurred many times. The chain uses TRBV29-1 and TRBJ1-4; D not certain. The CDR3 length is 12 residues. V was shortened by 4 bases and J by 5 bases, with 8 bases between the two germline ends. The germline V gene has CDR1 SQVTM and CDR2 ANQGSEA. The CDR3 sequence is CSVARGNEKLFF. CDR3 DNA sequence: TGCAGCGTTGCAAGAGGAAATGAAAAACTGTTTTTT.

CDR3 nucleotides: TGTGCCACTAAAGCCACTGCGGGTAACTATGGCTACACCTTC. Translation gives CATKATAGNYGYTF. The chain combines TRBV7-9 with TRBJ1-2, with D unresolved. The V gene lost 10 bases and the J gene lost 1 base, with 16 bases spanning the gap. Looked up from germline, CDR1 is SEHNR and CDR2 is FQNEAQ (reference sequence). The CDR3 totals 14 residues.

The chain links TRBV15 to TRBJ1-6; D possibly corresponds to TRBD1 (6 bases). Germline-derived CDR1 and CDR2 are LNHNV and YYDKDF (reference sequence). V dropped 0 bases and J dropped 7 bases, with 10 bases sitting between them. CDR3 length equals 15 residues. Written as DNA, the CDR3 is TGTGCCACCAGCAGAGAAGGACAGATCAATTCACCCCTCCACTTT. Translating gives CATSREGQINSPLHF.